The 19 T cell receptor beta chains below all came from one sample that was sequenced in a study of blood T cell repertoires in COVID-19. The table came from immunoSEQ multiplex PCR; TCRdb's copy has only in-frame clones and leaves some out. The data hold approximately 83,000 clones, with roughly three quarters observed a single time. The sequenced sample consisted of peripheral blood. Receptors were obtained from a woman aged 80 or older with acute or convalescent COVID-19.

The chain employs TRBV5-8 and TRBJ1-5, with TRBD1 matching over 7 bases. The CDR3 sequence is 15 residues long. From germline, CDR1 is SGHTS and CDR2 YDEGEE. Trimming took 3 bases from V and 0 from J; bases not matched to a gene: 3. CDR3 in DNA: TGTGCCAGCAGCTGGGACAGTTATAGCAATCAGCCCCAGCATTTT. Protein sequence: CASSWDSYSNQPQHF.

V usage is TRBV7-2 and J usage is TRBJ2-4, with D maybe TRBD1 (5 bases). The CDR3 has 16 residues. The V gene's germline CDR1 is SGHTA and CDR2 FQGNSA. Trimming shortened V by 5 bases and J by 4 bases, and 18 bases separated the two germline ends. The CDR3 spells CASSPQTTDFKNIQYF. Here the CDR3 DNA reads TGTGCCAGCAGCCCCCAAACGACAGATTTTAAAAACATTCAGTACTTC.

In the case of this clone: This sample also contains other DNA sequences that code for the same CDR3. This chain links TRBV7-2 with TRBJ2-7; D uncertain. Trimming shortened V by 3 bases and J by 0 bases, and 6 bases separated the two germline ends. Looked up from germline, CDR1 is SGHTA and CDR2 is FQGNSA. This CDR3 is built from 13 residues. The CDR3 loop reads CASSLARSYEQYF. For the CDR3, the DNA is TGTGCCAGCAGCTTGGCCCGCTCCTACGAGCAGTACTTC. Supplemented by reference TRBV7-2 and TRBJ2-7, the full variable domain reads GAGVSQSPSNKVTEKGKDVELRCDPISGHTALYWYRQSLGQGLEFLIYFQGNSAPDKSGLPSDRFSAERTGGSVSTLTIQRTQQEDSAVYLCASSLARSYEQYFGPGTRLTVT.

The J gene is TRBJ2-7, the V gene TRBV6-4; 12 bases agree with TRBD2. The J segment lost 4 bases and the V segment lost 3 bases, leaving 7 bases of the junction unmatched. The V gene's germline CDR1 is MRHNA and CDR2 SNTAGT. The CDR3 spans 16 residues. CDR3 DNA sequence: TGTGCCAGCAGTGAAGGGGGACTAGCGGGTAGGTACGAGCAGTACTTC. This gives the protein CASSEGGLAGRYEQYF.

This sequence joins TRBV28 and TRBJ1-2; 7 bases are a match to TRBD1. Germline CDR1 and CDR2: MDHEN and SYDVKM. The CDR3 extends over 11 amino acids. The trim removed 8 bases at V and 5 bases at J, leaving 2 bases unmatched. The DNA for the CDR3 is TGTGCCAGCTACAGGGGTTATGGCTACACCTTC. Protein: CASYRGYGYTF.

The CDR3: CASSFLSPGNEAFF. CDR3 coding DNA: TGTGCCAGCAGCTTTCTGTCTCCAGGAAATGAAGCTTTCTTT. The chain joins TRBV7-2 to TRBJ1-1; D not resolved. Germline lookup yields CDR1 SGHTA and CDR2 FQGNSA. CDR3 length: 14 amino acids. V lost 3 bases to trimming and J lost 7 bases, with 15 bases between them.

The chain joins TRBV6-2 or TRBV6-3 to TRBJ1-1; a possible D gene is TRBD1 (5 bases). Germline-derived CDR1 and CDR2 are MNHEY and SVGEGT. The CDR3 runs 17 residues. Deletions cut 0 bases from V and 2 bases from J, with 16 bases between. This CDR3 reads CASSYSDSPGINTEAFF. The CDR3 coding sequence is TGTGCCAGCAGTTACTCCGACAGTCCGGGTATTAACACTGAAGCTTTCTTT.

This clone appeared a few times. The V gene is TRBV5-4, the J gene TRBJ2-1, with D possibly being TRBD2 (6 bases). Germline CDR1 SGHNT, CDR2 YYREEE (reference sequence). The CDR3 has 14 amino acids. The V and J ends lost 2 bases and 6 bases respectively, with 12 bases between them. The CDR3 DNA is TGTGCCAGCAGCTTCGGAGGGAAGACCAATGAGCAGTTCTTC. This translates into CASSFGGKTNEQFF.

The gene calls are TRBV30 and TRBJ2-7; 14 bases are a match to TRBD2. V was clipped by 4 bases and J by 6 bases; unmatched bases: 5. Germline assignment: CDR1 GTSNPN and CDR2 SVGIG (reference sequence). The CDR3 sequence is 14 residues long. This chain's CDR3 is CAWNRLAGGREQYF. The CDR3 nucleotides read TGTGCCTGGAACCGACTAGCGGGAGGGCGCGAGCAGTACTTC.

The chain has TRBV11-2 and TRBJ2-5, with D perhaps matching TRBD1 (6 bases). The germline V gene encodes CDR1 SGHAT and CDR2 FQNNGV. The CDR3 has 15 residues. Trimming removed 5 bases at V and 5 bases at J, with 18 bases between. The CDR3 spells CASSPTTGAGETQYF. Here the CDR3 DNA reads TGTGCCAGCAGCCCTACGACAGGAGCTGGGGAGACCCAGTACTTC.

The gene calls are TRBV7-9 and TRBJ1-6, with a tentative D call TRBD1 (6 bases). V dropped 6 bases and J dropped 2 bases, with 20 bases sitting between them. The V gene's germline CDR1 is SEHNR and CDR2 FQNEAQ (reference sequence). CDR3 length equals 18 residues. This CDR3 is CASRTGSQGPTYNSPLHF. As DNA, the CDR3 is TGTGCCAGCAGGACCGGCTCGCAGGGGCCCACCTATAATTCACCCCTCCACTTT.

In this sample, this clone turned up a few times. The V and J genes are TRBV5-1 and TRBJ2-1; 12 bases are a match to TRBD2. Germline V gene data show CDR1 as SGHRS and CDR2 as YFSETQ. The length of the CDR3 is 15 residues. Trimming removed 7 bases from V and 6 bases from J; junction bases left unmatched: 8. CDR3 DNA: TGCGCCAGCTGCCGACTAGCGGGAGAAACCAATGAGCAGTTCTTC. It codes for CASCRLAGETNEQFF.

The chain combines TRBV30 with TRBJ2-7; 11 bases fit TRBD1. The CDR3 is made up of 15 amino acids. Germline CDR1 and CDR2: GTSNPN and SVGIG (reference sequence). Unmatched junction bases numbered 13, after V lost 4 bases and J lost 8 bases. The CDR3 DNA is TGTGCCTGGATCGGAGCCGGGACAGGGGGTGGGAAGCAGTACTTC. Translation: CAWIGAGTGGGKQYF.

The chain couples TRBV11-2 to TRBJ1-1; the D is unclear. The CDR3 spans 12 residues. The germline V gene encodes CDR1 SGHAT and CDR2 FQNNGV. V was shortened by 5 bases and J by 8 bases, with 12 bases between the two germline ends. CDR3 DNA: TGTGCCAGCAGCCCATGGACGGGGGAAGCTTTCTTT. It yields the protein CASSPWTGEAFF.

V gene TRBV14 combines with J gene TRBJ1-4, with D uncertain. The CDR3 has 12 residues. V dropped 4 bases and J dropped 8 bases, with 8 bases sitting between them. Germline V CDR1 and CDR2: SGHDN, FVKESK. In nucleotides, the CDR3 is TGTGCCAGCAGCCCGATCGGGGAAAAACTGTTTTTT. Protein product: CASSPIGEKLFF.

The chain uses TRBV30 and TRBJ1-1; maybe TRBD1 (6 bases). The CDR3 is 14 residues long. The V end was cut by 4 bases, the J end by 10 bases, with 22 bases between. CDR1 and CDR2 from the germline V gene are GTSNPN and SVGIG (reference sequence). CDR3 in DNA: TGTGCCTGGACCCCATTAACAGGGCCCGGCGGAGCTTTCTTT. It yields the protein CAWTPLTGPGGAFF.

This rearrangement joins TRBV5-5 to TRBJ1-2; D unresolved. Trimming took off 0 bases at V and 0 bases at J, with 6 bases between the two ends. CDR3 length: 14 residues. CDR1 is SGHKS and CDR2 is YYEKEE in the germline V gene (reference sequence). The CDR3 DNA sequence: TGTGCCAGCAGCTTGGACATCCCTAACTATGGCTACACCTTC. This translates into CASSLDIPNYGYTF.

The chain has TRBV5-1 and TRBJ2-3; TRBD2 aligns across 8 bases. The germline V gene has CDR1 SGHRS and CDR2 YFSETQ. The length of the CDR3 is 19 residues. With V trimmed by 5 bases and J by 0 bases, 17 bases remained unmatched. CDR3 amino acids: CASRRTGLAAVYSTDTQYF. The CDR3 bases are TGCGCCAGCAGACGAACTGGACTAGCAGCCGTGTATAGCACAGATACGCAGTATTTT. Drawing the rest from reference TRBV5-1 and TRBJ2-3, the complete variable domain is KAGVTQTPRYLIKTRGQQVTLSCSPISGHRSVSWYQQTPGQGLQFLFEYFSETQRNKGNFPGRFSGRQFSNSRSEMNVSTLELGDSALYLCASRRTGLAAVYSTDTQYFGPGTRLTVL.

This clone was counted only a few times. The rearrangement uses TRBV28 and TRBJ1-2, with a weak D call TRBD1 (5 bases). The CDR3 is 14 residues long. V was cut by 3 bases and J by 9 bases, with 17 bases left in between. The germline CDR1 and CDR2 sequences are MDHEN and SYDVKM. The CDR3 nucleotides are TGTGCCAGCAGTTTTCCCGTACAGGCCAGTAGCTACACCTTC. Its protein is CASSFPVQASSYTF.